The source of this TCR beta chain is a study of response to subunit inactivated influenza vaccine. TCRdb passed the RT-PCR reads through MiXCR, listing each CDR3 protein once. There are about 500,000 distinct CDR3 sequences in the sample; 15% to 20% occur only once, and less than 4% lies in the top ten. The CDR3 is made up of 17 amino acids. V was pared by 7 bases and J by 2 bases, with 21 bases between. Whole-study results and caveats: After each seasonal influenza vaccination, few new T cells are recruited, the authors suggested.

This clonotype was seen a few times. Its antigen is unidentified. The sequence came from a man between 50 and 75 years old who received an inactivated influenza vaccine. This chain links TRBV12-3 or TRBV12-4 with TRBJ2-1; no clear D. Sequenced material: CD4+ T cells sorted from PBMCs, taken 23 months after vaccination. The CDR3 region is CASTPVPRLRTYNEQFF. In DNA, the CDR3 is TGTGCCAGCACCCCGGTGCCGCGGTTAAGGACCTACAATGAGCAGTTCTTC.